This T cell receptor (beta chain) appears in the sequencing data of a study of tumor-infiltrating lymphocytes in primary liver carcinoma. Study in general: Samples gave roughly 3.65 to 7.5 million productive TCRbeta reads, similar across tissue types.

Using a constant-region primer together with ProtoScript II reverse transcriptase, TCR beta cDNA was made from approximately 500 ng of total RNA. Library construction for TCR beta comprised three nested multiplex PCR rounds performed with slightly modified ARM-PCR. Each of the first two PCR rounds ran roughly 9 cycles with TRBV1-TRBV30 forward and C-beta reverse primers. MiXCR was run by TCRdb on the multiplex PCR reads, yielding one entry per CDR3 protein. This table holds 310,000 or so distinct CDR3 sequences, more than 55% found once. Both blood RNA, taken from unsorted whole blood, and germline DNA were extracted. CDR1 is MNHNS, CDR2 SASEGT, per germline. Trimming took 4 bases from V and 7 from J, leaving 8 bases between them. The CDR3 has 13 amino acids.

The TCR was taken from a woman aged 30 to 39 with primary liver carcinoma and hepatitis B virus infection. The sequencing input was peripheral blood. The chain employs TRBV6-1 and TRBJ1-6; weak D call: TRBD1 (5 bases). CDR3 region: CASSGGVNSPLHF. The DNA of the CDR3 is TGTGCCAGCAGTGGGGGCGTCAATTCACCCCTCCACTTT.